These 7 T cell receptor beta chains originate from one sample sequenced in a study of vaccination and CD4 T cells after COVID-19. Specified treatment: roughly 10-day PBMC culture with coronavirus spike peptide pools or control peptides (ViraFEST assay). The antigens for these receptors are not known. Cultured CD4+ T cell DNA was sequenced using the Oncomine TCR Beta short-read assay. TCRdb itself ran the PCR reads through MiXCR, one entry per CDR3 protein. Among 12,000 or so distinct CDR3 sequences listed, around 75% were seen once. The sequenced sample was CD4+ T cells from blood, cultured in vitro. The receptors shown here come from a human donor who had recovered from COVID-19.

By sample share, this clonotype is large. The rearrangement uses TRBV2 and TRBJ2-7, with D tentatively TRBD1 or TRBD2 (5 bases each). CDR1 and CDR2 (germline): SNHLY, FYNNEI. V was trimmed by 2 bases and J by 2 bases, leaving 10 bases between them. CDR3 length: 14 residues. The CDR3 DNA reads TGTGCCAGCAGTGAACGAGGGACCACCTACGAGCAGTACTTC. Amino acids: CASSERGTTYEQYF. The full variable domain, rest sourced from reference TRBV2 and TRBJ2-7, is EPEVTQTPSHQVTQMGQEVILRCVPISNHLYFYWYRQILGQKVEFLVSFYNNEISEKSEIFDDQFSVERPDGSNFTLKIRSTKLEDSAMYFCASSERGTTYEQYFGPGTRLTVT.

This clonotype has just a few counts. The chain recombines TRBV7-2 with TRBJ1-5; no reliable D call. Germline V gene data show CDR1 as SGHTA and CDR2 as FQGNSA. V dropped 6 bases and J dropped 5 bases, with 14 bases sitting between them. This CDR3 spans 14 amino acids. Here the CDR3 reads CASRRMGMDQPQHF. CDR3 DNA: TGTGCCAGCAGAAGAATGGGGATGGATCAGCCCCAGCATTTT.

The chain links TRBV20-1 to TRBJ1-1; D might be TRBD1 (5 bases). V was clipped by 1 base and J by 1 base, with 10 bases between them. The CDR3 has 14 amino acids. From germline, CDR1 is DFQATT and CDR2 SNEGSKA (reference sequence). CDR3 region: CSARAGRSNTEAFF. The CDR3 DNA is TGCAGTGCTAGAGCGGGACGGTCGAACACTGAAGCTTTCTTT.

V is TRBV7-9 and J is TRBJ1-2, with D possibly matching TRBD1 (5 bases). The CDR3 is made up of 14 amino acids. The V gene lost 5 bases and the J gene lost 0 bases, with 10 bases spanning the gap. Germline lookup yields CDR1 SEHNR and CDR2 FQNEAQ (reference sequence). CDR3 region: CASSPQGANYGYTF. DNA for the CDR3: TGTGCCAGCAGCCCCCAGGGAGCTAACTATGGCTACACCTTC.

The V call is TRBV6-5, the J call TRBJ1-2; D gene ambiguous. The germline CDR1 and CDR2 sequences are MNHEY and SVGAGI. Trimming stripped 3 bases from V and 4 bases from J, with 15 bases between. The CDR3 has 15 amino acids. The CDR3 DNA follows: TGTGCCAGCAGTTATCCAAAATTGGGCCTCTATGGCTACACCTTC. Residues: CASSYPKLGLYGYTF.

The chain links TRBV7-2 to TRBJ2-2, with D perhaps TRBD1 (5 bases). Trimming left V 2 bases short and J 2 bases short, with 12 bases between. The CDR3 runs 16 residues. The V gene's germline CDR1 is SGHTA and CDR2 FQGNSA. CDR3 DNA: TGTGCCAGCAGCTTATTTTTAAGGGGCAACACCGGGGAGCTGTTTTTT. Protein: CASSLFLRGNTGELFF. The whole variable domain, remainder taken from reference TRBV7-2 and TRBJ2-2, is GAGVSQSPSNKVTEKGKDVELRCDPISGHTALYWYRQSLGQGLEFLIYFQGNSAPDKSGLPSDRFSAERTGGSVSTLTIQRTQQEDSAVYLCASSLFLRGNTGELFFGEGSRLTVL.

The chain uses TRBV19 and TRBJ2-6, with a possible D match to TRBD1 (6 bases). CDR3 length: 17 residues. The V end lost 3 bases, the J end lost 0 bases, and 12 bases lay between the germline ends. Germline loops: CDR1 LNHDA, CDR2 SQIVND (reference sequence). DNA for the CDR3: TGTGCCAGTAGTATTCTCAGGGGAAGCTCTGGGGCCAACGTCCTGACTTTC. It is translated as CASSILRGSSGANVLTF.